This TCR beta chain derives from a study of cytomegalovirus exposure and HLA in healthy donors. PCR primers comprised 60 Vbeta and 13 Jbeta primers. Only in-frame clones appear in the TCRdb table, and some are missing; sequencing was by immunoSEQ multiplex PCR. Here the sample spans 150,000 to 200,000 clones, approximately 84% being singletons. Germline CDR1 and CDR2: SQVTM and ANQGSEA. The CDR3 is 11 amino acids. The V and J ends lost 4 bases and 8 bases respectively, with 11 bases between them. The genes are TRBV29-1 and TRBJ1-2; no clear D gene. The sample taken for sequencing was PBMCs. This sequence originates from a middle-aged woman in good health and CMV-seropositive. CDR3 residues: CSVAAAGGYTF. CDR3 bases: TGCAGCGTTGCGGCAGCCGGGGGCTACACCTTC.